These 3 T cell receptor delta chains came from one sample sequenced in a study of γδ T cells in repeated Plasmodium falciparum infection. Flow sorting of PBMC yielded separate Vgamma9/Vdelta2+ and Vdelta2-negative gammadelta T cell populations for bulk repertoire analysis. TCRdb reanalysed the multiplex PCR reads via CATT. The sample carries approximately 90,000 delta-chain clones, 0.75% to 1% recorded once. The sample taken for sequencing was gamma-delta T cells from blood. The receptors were sampled from a pool of human donors (malaria-infected and uninfected, not separated).

Ten or more counts support this clone. It is likely a read error: a sequence one base away is far more abundant. Other DNA sequences from this sample encode an identical CDR3 as well. No call exists for the J gene, whereas the V gene is TRDV2; whether TRDD3, the table's D call, matches the DNA was not checked. The CDR3 sequence is 20 residues long. Looked up from germline, CDR1 is GEAIGNYY and CDR2 is EKD. CDR3 amino acids: CACDTEGSRNWGIRTDKLIF. The CDR3 nucleotides read TGTGCCTGTGACACCGAGGGGTCCAGGAACTGGGGGATACGCACCGATAAACTCATCTTC.

This clone has at least ten counts. This DNA translates differently at residue 15 from the TCRdb protein, which is that of a much larger clone; a read error is likely, and the protein shown is the DNA's own translation. This chain joins TRDV1 and TRDJ1; TRDD2 might be the D (5 bases). The CDR3 runs to 18 residues. The germline CDR1 and CDR2 sequences are TSWWSYY and QGS. The CDR3 is CALGDFPPFPGRTDRLIF. The CDR3 DNA is TGTGCTCTTGGGGACTTTCCACCGTTTCCTGGTCGAACCGATAGACTCATCTTT.

This clone came up a few times. The protein TCRdb gives is from a much larger clone and does not agree with this DNA's translation at residue 11, likely a read error; the protein shown here comes from the DNA. The chain combines TRDV1 with TRDJ1, with D possibly being TRDD2 or TRDD3 (5 bases each). From germline, CDR1 is TSWWSYY and CDR2 QGS. The CDR3 has 24 residues. V was pared by 4 bases and J by 0 bases, with 39 bases between. Written as DNA, the CDR3 is TGTGCTCTTGGGGCCTTTCCTGCGAATGGGGAATACGGGACAAGACCGCGGTACACCGATAAACTCATCTTT. Its translation: CALGAFPANGEYGTRPRYTDKLIF.